Listed below are T cell receptor beta chains from one sample, sequenced in a study of T cell repertoires in cytomegalovirus infection. TCRdb re-called the reads through MiXCR, storing one row per CDR3 protein. The table records more than 85,000 distinct CDR3 sequences, approximately 17% of them present only once. Input material: PBMCs. These receptors were taken from a human donor in good health (CMV status not recorded). Some clones in this sample may be carry-over from other donors' samples. CDR3s include the opening cysteine and the closing phenylalanine or tryptophan. D genes are given only for firm matches. A clone size is listed for some rows: how often the clone was seen (once, few, many), or a class if it is expanded.

d_call: .
clone_size: .
j_call: TRBJ1-1
v_call: TRBV20-1
cdr3_nt: TGCAGTGCTAGAGGCCTGAGCGGACTGAACACTGAAGCTTTCTTT
cdr3_aa: CSARGLSGLNTEAFF

d_call: TRBD2
clone_size: few
j_call: TRBJ2-2
v_call: TRBV2
cdr3_nt: TGTGCCAGCGGGCCAGTAGGCGGGGGGCTTGATCGCACCGGGGAGCTGTTTTTT
cdr3_aa: CASGPVGGGLDRTGELFF

d_call: .
clone_size: many
j_call: TRBJ1-2
v_call: TRBV7-2
cdr3_nt: TGTGCCAGCAGCTTACGCAAAAAAGGACAGAGCTATGGCTACACCTTC
cdr3_aa: CASSLRKKGQSYGYTF

d_call: .
clone_size: .
j_call: TRBJ1-2
v_call: TRBV25-1
cdr3_nt: TGTGCCAGCAGTGAATTGGACCGGGGCTACACCTTC
cdr3_aa: CASSELDRGYTF

d_call: TRBD1
clone_size: many
j_call: TRBJ1-1
v_call: TRBV4-1
cdr3_nt: TGCGCCAGCAGCCAAACGGACAGGGGGCAATCGAACACTGAAGCTTTCTTT
cdr3_aa: CASSQTDRGQSNTEAFF

d_call: TRBD1
clone_size: .
j_call: TRBJ1-1
v_call: TRBV5-1
cdr3_nt: TGCGCCAGCAGCAAGGGACAGGGCGGCACTGAAGCTTTCTTT
cdr3_aa: CASSKGQGGTEAFF

d_call: .
clone_size: few
j_call: TRBJ1-5
v_call: TRBV7-8
cdr3_nt: TGTGCCAGCAGCTTTTCGGACCGCAGCCAGCCCCAGCATTTT
cdr3_aa: CASSFSDRSQPQHF

d_call: .
clone_size: .
j_call: TRBJ2-3
v_call: TRBV5-6
cdr3_nt: TGTGCCAGCAGCTTGTTTTTAACTCCCGAGGGCACAGATACGCAGTATTTT
cdr3_aa: CASSLFLTPEGTDTQYF

d_call: TRBD2
clone_size: .
j_call: TRBJ2-1
v_call: TRBV7-6
cdr3_nt: TGTGCCAGCAGTTTTCTAAAGCGGGGGGGAAATGAGCAGTTCTTC
cdr3_aa: CASSFLKRGGNEQFF

d_call: TRBD1
clone_size: many
j_call: TRBJ1-1
v_call: TRBV7-8
cdr3_nt: TGTGCCAGCAGACGTACAGGGGAGGGCACTGAAGCTTTCTTT
cdr3_aa: CASRRTGEGTEAFF

d_call: .
clone_size: many
j_call: TRBJ2-3
v_call: TRBV7-2
cdr3_nt: TGTGCCAGCAGCCCAACCCGCGCTAGCTCGGATACGCAGTATTTT
cdr3_aa: CASSPTRASSDTQYF

d_call: .
clone_size: few
j_call: TRBJ2-1
v_call: TRBV29-1
cdr3_nt: TGCAGCGTCCGGAGGAAGGCTTGGGACACCGACAATGAGCAGTTCTTC
cdr3_aa: CSVRRKAWDTDNEQFF

d_call: .
clone_size: few
j_call: TRBJ2-1
v_call: TRBV5-1
cdr3_nt: TGCGCCAGCAGGCTCGGGGGCCAAGGATCCTACAATGAGCAGTTCTTC
cdr3_aa: CASRLGGQGSYNEQFF

d_call: .
clone_size: .
j_call: TRBJ1-1
v_call: TRBV6-2/TRBV6-3
cdr3_nt: TGTGCCAGCAGTTTCAGGGTGACTGAAGCTTTCTTT
cdr3_aa: CASSFRVTEAFF

d_call: .
clone_size: few
j_call: TRBJ2-5
v_call: TRBV20-1
cdr3_nt: TGCAGTGCTAGGGCAGAAGAGACCCAGTACTTC
cdr3_aa: CSARAEETQYF

d_call: .
clone_size: .
j_call: TRBJ2-1
v_call: TRBV4-1
cdr3_nt: TGCGCCAGCAAACAAAGGGACACCGTTTCCGACAATGAGCAGTTCTTC
cdr3_aa: CASKQRDTVSDNEQFF

d_call: TRBD1
clone_size: few
j_call: TRBJ1-5
v_call: TRBV28
cdr3_nt: TGTGCCAGCGACAGGGGCTCCAATCAGCCCCAGCATTTT
cdr3_aa: CASDRGSNQPQHF

d_call: .
clone_size: many
j_call: TRBJ1-2
v_call: TRBV20-1
cdr3_nt: TGCAGTGCTTCAGGGATCAACTATGGCTACACCTTC
cdr3_aa: CSASGINYGYTF

d_call: .
clone_size: many
j_call: TRBJ2-2
v_call: TRBV6-5
cdr3_nt: TGTGCCAGCAGTTACTCGGGCAGTGGGACCGGGGAGCTGTTTTTT
cdr3_aa: CASSYSGSGTGELFF

d_call: .
clone_size: many
j_call: TRBJ2-5
v_call: TRBV6-1
cdr3_nt: TGTGCCAGCAGTTATAAGGGCCAAGAGACCCAGTACTTC
cdr3_aa: CASSYKGQETQYF

d_call: .
clone_size: many
j_call: TRBJ2-5
v_call: TRBV7-9
cdr3_nt: TGTGCCAGCAGCTTAGTGGGACTCGTGGGTTTCATCCAAGAGACCCAGTACTTC
cdr3_aa: CASSLVGLVGFIQETQYF

d_call: .
clone_size: many
j_call: TRBJ1-1
v_call: TRBV7-2
cdr3_nt: TGTGCCAGCAGCTTAGGAGTCCACAACACTGAAGCTTTCTTT
cdr3_aa: CASSLGVHNTEAFF

d_call: TRBD1
clone_size: many
j_call: TRBJ1-5
v_call: TRBV7-8
cdr3_nt: TGTGCCAGCAGCTTAATTGGGGTCAGGGGGAATCAGCCCCAGCATTTT
cdr3_aa: CASSLIGVRGNQPQHF

d_call: .
clone_size: .
j_call: TRBJ1-1
v_call: TRBV7-3
cdr3_nt: TGTGCCAGCAGCAGATGGGTAGGGGACACTAAAGCTTTCTTT
cdr3_aa: CASSRWVGDTKAFF

d_call: TRBD1
clone_size: .
j_call: TRBJ2-7
v_call: TRBV19
cdr3_nt: TGTGCCAGTAGTATGACAGGGAGCGAGCAGTACTTC
cdr3_aa: CASSMTGSEQYF

d_call: .
clone_size: few
j_call: TRBJ1-1
v_call: TRBV5-5
cdr3_nt: TGTGCCAGCAAGCTATCTTGGATGAACACTGAAGCTTTCTTT
cdr3_aa: CASKLSWMNTEAFF

d_call: .
clone_size: few
j_call: TRBJ1-5
v_call: TRBV5-6
cdr3_nt: TGTGCCAGCAGCTTGGCCCCGGGAGGGCCCCAGCATTTT
cdr3_aa: CASSLAPGGPQHF

d_call: .
clone_size: .
j_call: TRBJ1-1
v_call: TRBV20-1
cdr3_nt: TGCAGTGCTAGGAGACGGGCTTTCTTT
cdr3_aa: CSARRRAFF

d_call: .
clone_size: .
j_call: TRBJ2-5
v_call: TRBV15
cdr3_nt: TGTGCCACCAGCGAACACACCCAAGAGACCCAGTACTTC
cdr3_aa: CATSEHTQETQYF

d_call: .
clone_size: many
j_call: TRBJ1-1
v_call: TRBV12-3/TRBV12-4
cdr3_nt: TGTGCCAGCATTCTGTCATTTAGGATGAACACTGAAGCTTTCTTT
cdr3_aa: CASILSFRMNTEAFF

d_call: .
clone_size: few
j_call: TRBJ1-4
v_call: TRBV2
cdr3_nt: TGTGCCAGCAGTGAACAGGGTCCTGCAACTAATGAAAAACTGTTTTTT
cdr3_aa: CASSEQGPATNEKLFF

d_call: .
clone_size: few
j_call: TRBJ1-5
v_call: TRBV29-1
cdr3_nt: TGCAGCGCCGGACCGGGCTCGGGGCAGCCCCAGCATTTT
cdr3_aa: CSAGPGSGQPQHF

d_call: TRBD1
clone_size: many
j_call: TRBJ1-4
v_call: TRBV7-2
cdr3_nt: TGTGCCAGCAGCCTGACAGGGGAGCAAAATGAAAAACTGTTTTTT
cdr3_aa: CASSLTGEQNEKLFF

d_call: TRBD1
clone_size: many
j_call: TRBJ2-7
v_call: TRBV7-2
cdr3_nt: TGTGCCAGCAGCTGGGATATGTACAGGGGCAACGAGCAGTACTTC
cdr3_aa: CASSWDMYRGNEQYF

d_call: .
clone_size: few
j_call: TRBJ2-5
v_call: TRBV6-2/TRBV6-3
cdr3_nt: TGTGCCAGCAGGGGGCTGGAGACCCAGTACTTC
cdr3_aa: CASRGLETQYF

d_call: .
clone_size: once
j_call: TRBJ1-1
v_call: TRBV29-1
cdr3_nt: TGCAGCGTTGTGAATTTCGCGTACGGTAACACTGAAGCTTTCTTT
cdr3_aa: CSVVNFAYGNTEAFF

d_call: .
clone_size: many
j_call: TRBJ1-5
v_call: TRBV7-2
cdr3_nt: TGTGCCAGCAGCTTAAACAAAAATCAGCCCCAGCATTTT
cdr3_aa: CASSLNKNQPQHF

d_call: .
clone_size: .
j_call: TRBJ1-1
v_call: TRBV14
cdr3_nt: TGTGCCAGCAGCCCCTTGGGGGCGACAAGGAACACTGAAGCTTTCTTT
cdr3_aa: CASSPLGATRNTEAFF

d_call: TRBD1
clone_size: many
j_call: TRBJ1-3
v_call: TRBV7-2
cdr3_nt: TGTGCCAGCAGCTCGCCCTTGACAGGGAGCCCCCGCCTCTCTGGAAACACCATATATTTT
cdr3_aa: CASSSPLTGSPRLSGNTIYF

d_call: .
clone_size: few
j_call: TRBJ2-1
v_call: TRBV9
cdr3_nt: TGTGCCAGCAGCGCTAGGGGAACAGGAGGGTACAATGAGCAGTTCTTC
cdr3_aa: CASSARGTGGYNEQFF

d_call: .
clone_size: few
j_call: TRBJ1-1
v_call: TRBV29-1
cdr3_nt: TGCAGCGACGGGAGGGTAGGCACTGAAGCTTTCTTT
cdr3_aa: CSDGRVGTEAFF

d_call: .
clone_size: few
j_call: TRBJ1-1
v_call: TRBV5-1
cdr3_nt: TGCGCCAGCAGCTTGGCCGGAGGCAGTCTGAACACTGAAGCTTTCTTT
cdr3_aa: CASSLAGGSLNTEAFF

d_call: .
clone_size: .
j_call: TRBJ1-1
v_call: TRBV7-3
cdr3_nt: TGTGCCAGCAGCGCGGACGGAATGAACACTGAAGCTTTCTTT
cdr3_aa: CASSADGMNTEAFF

d_call: TRBD2
clone_size: many
j_call: TRBJ2-5
v_call: TRBV7-8
cdr3_nt: TGTGCCAGCAGCATTAGCGGGGGGCAAGAGACCCAGTACTTC
cdr3_aa: CASSISGGQETQYF

d_call: TRBD1
clone_size: .
j_call: TRBJ2-3
v_call: TRBV20-1
cdr3_nt: TGCAGTGCTAGAGGGGACAGGGGTGTGACAGATACGCAGTATTTT
cdr3_aa: CSARGDRGVTDTQYF

d_call: TRBD2
clone_size: many
j_call: TRBJ2-3
v_call: TRBV7-2
cdr3_nt: TGTGCCAGCAGCTCGCCGCAGCGGGGGTCCGGCACGCAGTATTTT
cdr3_aa: CASSSPQRGSGTQYF

d_call: TRBD1
clone_size: many
j_call: TRBJ1-2
v_call: TRBV7-2
cdr3_nt: TGTGCCAGCAGCTCGCGGACAGGTCACAGTGGCTACACCTTC
cdr3_aa: CASSSRTGHSGYTF

d_call: .
clone_size: few
j_call: TRBJ2-5
v_call: TRBV7-7
cdr3_nt: TGTGCTAGCTGCAGGGCCGTCCAAGAGACCCAGTACTTC
cdr3_aa: CASCRAVQETQYF

d_call: .
clone_size: .
j_call: TRBJ1-1
v_call: TRBV6-1
cdr3_nt: TGTGCCAGCCAGAGCCGGGGGCGCGCTGAAGCTTTCTTT
cdr3_aa: CASQSRGRAEAFF

d_call: .
clone_size: many
j_call: TRBJ1-1
v_call: TRBV7-3
cdr3_nt: TGTGCCAGCAGCTTAATTGGCGGGGATGGCACTGAAGCTTTCTTT
cdr3_aa: CASSLIGGDGTEAFF

d_call: .
clone_size: .
j_call: TRBJ1-2
v_call: TRBV19
cdr3_nt: TGTGCCAGCTATTCGACAAATAACTATGGCTACACCTTC
cdr3_aa: CASYSTNNYGYTF

d_call: .
clone_size: .
j_call: TRBJ2-5
v_call: TRBV2
cdr3_nt: TGTGCCAGCACCCCAAGCCAGGGGCTGGAGACCCAGTACTTC
cdr3_aa: CASTPSQGLETQYF

d_call: .
clone_size: many
j_call: TRBJ1-6
v_call: TRBV7-2
cdr3_nt: TGTGCCAGCAGCTTAGATTATAATTCACCCCTCCACTTT
cdr3_aa: CASSLDYNSPLHF